This TCR beta chain was found in a study of OX40 agonist ivuxolimab in advanced cancers. Study-level points and caveats: Antigen specificity was not determined for the expanded peripheral T cells.

With regard to this clone: Its specificity is not known.

TCRdb's table, derived via immunoSEQ multiplex PCR, lists solely in-frame clones and lacks some. The repertoire holds some 75,000 clones, with approximately 85% as singletons. CDR1 and CDR2 from the germline V gene are LNHDA and SQIVND (reference sequence). The CDR3 runs to 12 residues. V trimming: 10 bases; J trimming: 5 bases; junction bases outside the gene matches: 5. The sample here was CD4+ or CD8+ T cells sorted from blood, taken in a trial of the OX40 agonist ivuxolimab. The receptor comes from an adult with an advanced solid tumor such as melanoma, head and neck, liver or kidney cancer. The chain employs TRBV19 and TRBJ1-1, with TRBD1 identical over 9 bases. CDR3: CATQDRGTEAFF. The CDR3 bases are TGTGCCACCCAAGACAGGGGGACTGAAGCTTTCTTT.